The present T cell receptor beta chain was sequenced within a study of blood T cells in healthy people across ages. Study outcomes and limitations: It was held that the diversity estimates obtained from one million T cells were underestimates. In the absence of known donor CMV status, changes in expanded clonotypes were possibly confounded.

With respect to this clonotype: What it recognizes is unknown.

The use of a sample-barcoded 5' primer and a J-beta primer mix characterized a second PCR of about 7 to 12 cycles. Each CDR3 protein gets one entry after TCRdb re-called the 5' RACE reads with MiXCR. There are over a million distinct CDR3 sequences in the sample; approximately 42% occur only once, and roughly 7.7% lies in the top ten. CDR3 length: 16 amino acids. From germline, CDR1 is MDHEN and CDR2 SYDVKM. This receptor was taken from a woman younger than 30 in good health. This chain links TRBV28 with TRBJ2-1; 9 bases are a match to TRBD2. The end of the DNA fits TRBJ2-7 better, so the J call may be wrong. Source material: blood. CDR3: CASTFRGGGAKNEQYF. The CDR3 DNA follows: TGTGCCAGCACTTTCAGGGGCGGGGGGGCGAAAAATGAGCAGTACTTC.